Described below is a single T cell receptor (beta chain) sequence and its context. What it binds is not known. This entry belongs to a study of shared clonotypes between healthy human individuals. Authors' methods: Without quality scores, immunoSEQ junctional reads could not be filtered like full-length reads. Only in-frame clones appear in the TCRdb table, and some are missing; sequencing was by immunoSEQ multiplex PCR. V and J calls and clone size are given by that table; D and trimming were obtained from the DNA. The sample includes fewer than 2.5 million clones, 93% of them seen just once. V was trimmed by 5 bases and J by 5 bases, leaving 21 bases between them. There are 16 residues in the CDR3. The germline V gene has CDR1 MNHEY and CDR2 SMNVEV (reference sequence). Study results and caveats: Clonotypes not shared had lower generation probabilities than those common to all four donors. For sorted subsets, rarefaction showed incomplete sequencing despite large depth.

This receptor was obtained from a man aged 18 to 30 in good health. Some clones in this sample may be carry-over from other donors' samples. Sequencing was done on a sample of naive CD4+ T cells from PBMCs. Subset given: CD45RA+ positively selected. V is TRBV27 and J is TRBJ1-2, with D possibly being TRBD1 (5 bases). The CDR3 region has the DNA TGTGCCAGCAGTCAAGGGACGGCTGCCGGCGCTTATGGCTACACCTTC. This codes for CASSQGTAAGAYGYTF.